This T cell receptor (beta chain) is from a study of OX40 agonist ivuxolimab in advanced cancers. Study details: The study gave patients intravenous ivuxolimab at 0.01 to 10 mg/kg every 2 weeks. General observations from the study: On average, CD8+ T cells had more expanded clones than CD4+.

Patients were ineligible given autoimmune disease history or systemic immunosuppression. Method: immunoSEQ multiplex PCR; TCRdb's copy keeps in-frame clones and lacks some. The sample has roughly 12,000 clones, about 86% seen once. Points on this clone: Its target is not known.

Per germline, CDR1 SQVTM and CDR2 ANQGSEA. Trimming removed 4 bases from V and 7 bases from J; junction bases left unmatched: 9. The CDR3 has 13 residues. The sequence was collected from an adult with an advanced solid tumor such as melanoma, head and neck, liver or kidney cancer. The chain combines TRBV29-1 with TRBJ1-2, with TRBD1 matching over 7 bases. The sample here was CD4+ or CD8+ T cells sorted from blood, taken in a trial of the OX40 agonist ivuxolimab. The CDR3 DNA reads TGCAGCGTTGCGCAGGGGGGGGGCACTGGCTACACCTTC. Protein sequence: CSVAQGGGTGYTF.